Described below is a single T cell receptor beta chain sequence and its context. Its antigen specificity is not known. Base qualities were left out, and no much larger clone turns up one base away. Its CDR3 holds 14 amino acids, cysteine through phenylalanine. Only the CDR3 part of the read is kept: 42 bases, read in frame from the first base. From the germline V gene, CDR1 is SGHRS and CDR2 is YFSETQ. Trimming at the junction amounts to 4 bases on V and 0 bases on J, and the germline ends lie 8 bases apart. The data stem from a study of T-cell reconstitution after alpha-beta-depleted transplantation in children (dated by TCRdb to the mid-2010s). Looking at the study overall: Using TCR repertoire profiling, the study quantitatively followed how T-cell immune reconstitution unfolded in children after TCRalphabeta/CD19-depleted allogeneic hematopoietic cell transplantation.

The library was obtained by PCR. Sequencing was carried out with an Illumina HiSeq 2500. To normalize quantification of the TCRbeta repertoire, the TCR libraries were built with molecular barcoding that relied on unique molecular identifiers. TCRdb reworked the public reads: Q25 trimming with fastp, MiXCR clone assembly, productive beta chains retained. Records with the same CDR3 protein are collapsed into one entry carrying the most frequent genes and DNA. Present in this sample are about 400,000 distinct CDR3 sequences, more than 10% of which were seen just once. The ten largest clones represent 3.5% to 4.5% of the sample.

This receptor was obtained from a human donor who donated a stem cell graft to a child with Fanconi anemia. The material was PBMCs, obtained from the stem cell graft. The receptor chain draws on TRBV5-1 and TRBJ1-3, with the identity of the D gene unclear. The CDR3 protein sequence reads: CASSAPDSGNTIYF. At the DNA level, the sequence is TGCGCCAGCAGCGCCCCTGACTCTGGAAACACCATATATTTT.